This TCR beta chain was observed in a study of molecular identifiers for immune sequencing clone quantification. One entry per CDR3 protein results from TCRdb running MiXCR on the PCR reads. The sample gives over 600,000 distinct CDR3 sequences, 15% to 20% of which show up once; 0.7% to 1% is in the top ten. This clonotype was found many times. The V gene's germline CDR1 is MNHEY and CDR2 SMNVEV (reference sequence). This CDR3 has 13 amino acids. V dropped 6 bases and J dropped 2 bases, with 11 bases sitting between them. From 20,000 to 1,000,000 sorted cells, naive CD8 libraries were generated with 10%, 30% or 50% RNA.

The source of this sequence is a human donor in good health. Some libraries in this study had Jurkat cell RNA spiked in. The material sequenced was naive CD8+ T cells from blood, with Jurkat cell RNA spiked in. Documented subset: FACS-sorted CD8+CD4-CCR7+CD45RA+ naive T cells. The chain employs TRBV27 and TRBJ2-7; D ambiguous. This CDR3 is CASSSGAAYEQYF. In DNA form, the CDR3 reads TGTGCCAGCAGCTCCGGTGCGGCCTACGAGCAGTACTTC.